Listed below are T cell receptor beta chains from one sample, sequenced in a study of blood T cells in healthy people across ages. TCRdb analysed the 5' RACE reads with MiXCR anew, one entry per CDR3 protein. The table has about 1.6 million distinct CDR3 sequences, about 35% seen once. The sample was blood. Source of these receptors: a woman younger than 45 in good health. Each CDR3 is given with its conserved first and last residue. The D gene is left open where the match is weak. Clone size is stated in some rows and not others, as once, few, many or a class when expanded.

v_gene	abundance	j_gene	d_gene	CDR3nt	CDR3aa
TRBV20-1	-	TRBJ2-1	TRBD2	TGCAGTGCTAGAGCCTCTCGGGGGGATGAGCAGTTCTTC	CSARASRGDEQFF
TRBV6-1	-	TRBJ2-5	TRBD2	TGTGCCAGCAGGGGACTAGCGGGACTCCAAGAGACCCAGTACTTC	CASRGLAGLQETQYF
TRBV6-2/TRBV6-3	-	TRBJ2-4	-	TGTGCCAGCAGTTCCCCCGGTAGGGGTGGAGAGCAGTACTTC	CASSSPGRGGEQYF
TRBV12-3/TRBV12-4	-	TRBJ2-3	-	TGTGCCAGCAGCGACCCGGCGGGTTTCACAGATACGCAGTATTTT	CASSDPAGFTDTQYF
TRBV4-1	-	TRBJ2-3	-	TGCGCCAGCAGCCCCTCTGAGGCGCAGTATTTT	CASSPSEAQYF
TRBV5-1	-	TRBJ2-7	-	TGCGCCAGCAGCTTGGGGAACAAGCAGTACTTC	CASSLGNKQYF
TRBV28	-	TRBJ2-1	TRBD2	TGTGCCAGCAGTTTCCCGGCTAGCGGGACCTATGAGCAGTTCTTC	CASSFPASGTYEQFF
TRBV12-3/TRBV12-4	-	TRBJ2-1	TRBD2	TGTGCCAGCAGTTTATCTAGCGGGAGTTATGAGCAGTTCTTC	CASSLSSGSYEQFF
TRBV27	-	TRBJ1-2	TRBD1	TGTGCCAGCAGGACAGGGGCCCTCCCAGTCAACCATGGCTACACCTTC	CASRTGALPVNHGYTF
TRBV3-1	-	TRBJ2-4	TRBD1	TGTGCCAGCAGCCTATTCAACAGGGGAAACATTCAGTACTTC	CASSLFNRGNIQYF
TRBV12-3/TRBV12-4	few	TRBJ2-7	-	TGTGCCAGCAGTTTAAAAGCTAGGGGCGGCTACGAGCAGTACTTC	CASSLKARGGYEQYF